The entry below describes one TCR beta chain. This entry comes from a study of blood T cell repertoires in COVID-19. The protocol was immunoSEQ multiplex PCR, while the TCRdb copy is restricted to in-frame clones and leaves out a portion. The sample has some 200,000 clones, around four fifths seen once. CDR3 length: 15 amino acids. Trimming cost V 3 bases and J 3 bases, with 15 bases left between them. In germline, CDR1 is SGDLS, CDR2 YYNGEE. This sequence joins TRBV9 and TRBJ1-2, with D maybe TRBD1 (5 bases). This sequence originates from a middle-aged man who had recovered from COVID-19. The sequencing input was PBMCs or T cells enriched from blood (not recorded which). The CDR3 here is CASSDPGTGDYGYTF. CDR3 nucleotide sequence: TGTGCCAGCAGCGATCCCGGGACGGGAGACTATGGCTACACCTTC.